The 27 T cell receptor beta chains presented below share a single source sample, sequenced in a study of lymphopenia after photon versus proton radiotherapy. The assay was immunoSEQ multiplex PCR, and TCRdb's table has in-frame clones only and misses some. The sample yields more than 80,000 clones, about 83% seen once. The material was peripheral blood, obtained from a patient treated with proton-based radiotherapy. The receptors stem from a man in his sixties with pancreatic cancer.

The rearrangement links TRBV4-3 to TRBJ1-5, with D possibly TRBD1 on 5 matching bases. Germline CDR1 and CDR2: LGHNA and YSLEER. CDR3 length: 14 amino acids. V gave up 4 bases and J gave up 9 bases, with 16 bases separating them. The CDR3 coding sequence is TGCGCCAGCAGCCTGGGGGTACAGATATGGCCCCAGCATTTT. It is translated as CASSLGVQIWPQHF.

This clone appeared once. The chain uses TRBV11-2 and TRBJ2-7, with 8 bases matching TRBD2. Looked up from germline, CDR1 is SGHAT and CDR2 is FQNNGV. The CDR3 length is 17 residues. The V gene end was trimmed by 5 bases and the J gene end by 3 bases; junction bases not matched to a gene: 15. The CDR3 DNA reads TGTGCCAGCAGCCCACGTAGTCCGGCGGGGGGTTTCTACGAGCAGTACTTC. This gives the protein CASSPRSPAGGFYEQYF.

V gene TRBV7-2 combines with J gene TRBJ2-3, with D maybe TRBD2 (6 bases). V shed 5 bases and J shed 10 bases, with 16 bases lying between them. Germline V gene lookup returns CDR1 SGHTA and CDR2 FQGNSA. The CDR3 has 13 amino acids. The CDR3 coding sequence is TGTGCCAGCAGCCTCCAAACCGGGACTCCGCAGTATTTT. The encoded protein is CASSLQTGTPQYF. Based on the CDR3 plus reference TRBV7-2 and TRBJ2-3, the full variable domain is GAGVSQSPSNKVTEKGKDVELRCDPISGHTALYWYRQSLGQGLEFLIYFQGNSAPDKSGLPSDRFSAERTGGSVSTLTIQRTQQEDSAVYLCASSLQTGTPQYFGPGTRLTVL.

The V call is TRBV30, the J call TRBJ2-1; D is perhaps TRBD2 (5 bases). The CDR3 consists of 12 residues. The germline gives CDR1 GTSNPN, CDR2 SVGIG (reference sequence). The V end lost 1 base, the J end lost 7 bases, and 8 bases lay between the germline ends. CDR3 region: CAWSARGNEQFF. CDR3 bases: TGTGCCTGGAGTGCACGGGGAAATGAGCAGTTCTTC.

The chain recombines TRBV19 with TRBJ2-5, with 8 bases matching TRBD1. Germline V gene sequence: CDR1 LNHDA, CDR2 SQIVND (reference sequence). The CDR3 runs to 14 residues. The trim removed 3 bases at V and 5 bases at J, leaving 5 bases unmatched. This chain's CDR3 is CASSMDRVAETQYF. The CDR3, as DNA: TGTGCCAGTAGTATGGACAGGGTCGCCGAGACCCAGTACTTC.

The CDR3 DNA sequence: TGTGCCAGCAGCTTGGGGGGACTAGCGGGAGAAGAGAATGAGCAGTTCTTC. It encodes CASSLGGLAGEENEQFF. The genes are TRBV5-4 and TRBJ2-1; the match to TRBD2 covers 14 bases. The J segment lost 7 bases and the V segment lost 0 bases, leaving 6 bases of the junction unmatched. CDR1 SGHNT and CDR2 YYREEE come from the germline V gene (reference sequence). The CDR3 length is 17 residues.

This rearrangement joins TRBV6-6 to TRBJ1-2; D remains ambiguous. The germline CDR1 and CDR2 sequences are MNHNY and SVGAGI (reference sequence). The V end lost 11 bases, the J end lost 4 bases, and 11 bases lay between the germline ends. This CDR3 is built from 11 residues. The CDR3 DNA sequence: TGTGCCGCTCAAGGTACCTATGGCTACACCTTC. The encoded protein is CAAQGTYGYTF.

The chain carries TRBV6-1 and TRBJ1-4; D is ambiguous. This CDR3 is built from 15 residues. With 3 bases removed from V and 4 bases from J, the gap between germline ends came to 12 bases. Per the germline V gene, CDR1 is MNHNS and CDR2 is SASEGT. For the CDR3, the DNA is TGTGCCAGCAGTGATTTCCTGGGGATTAATGAAAAACTGTTTTTT. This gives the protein CASSDFLGINEKLFF.

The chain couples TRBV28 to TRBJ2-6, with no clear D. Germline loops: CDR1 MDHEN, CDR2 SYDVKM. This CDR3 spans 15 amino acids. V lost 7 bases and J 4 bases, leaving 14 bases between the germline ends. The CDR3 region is CASTTSRTGANVLTF. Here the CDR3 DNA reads TGTGCCAGCACAACCTCTAGGACGGGGGCCAACGTCCTGACTTTC.

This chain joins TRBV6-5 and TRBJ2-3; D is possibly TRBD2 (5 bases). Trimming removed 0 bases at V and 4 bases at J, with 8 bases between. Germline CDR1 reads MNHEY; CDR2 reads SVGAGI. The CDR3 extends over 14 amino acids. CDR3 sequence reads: CASSYSPGSDTQYF. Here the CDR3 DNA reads TGTGCCAGCAGTTACTCCCCGGGGTCAGATACGCAGTATTTT.

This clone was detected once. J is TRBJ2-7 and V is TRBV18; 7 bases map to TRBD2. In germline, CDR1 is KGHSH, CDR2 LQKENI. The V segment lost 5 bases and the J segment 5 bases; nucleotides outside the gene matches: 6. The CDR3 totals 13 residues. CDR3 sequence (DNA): TGTGCCAGCTCAGCGGGACTATCCAACGAGCAGTACTTC. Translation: CASSAGLSNEQYF. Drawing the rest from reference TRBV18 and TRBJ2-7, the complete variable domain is NAGVMQNPRHLVRRRGQEARLRCSPMKGHSHVYWYRQLPEEGLKFMVYLQKENIIDESGMPKERFSAEFPKEGPSILRIQQVVRGDSAAYFCASSAGLSNEQYFGPGTRLTVT.

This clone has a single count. CDR3 bases: TGCGCCAGCAGCGAAAGAGGGGCGTACGAGCAGTACTTC. Protein sequence: CASSERGAYEQYF. The chain combines TRBV5-1 with TRBJ2-7; either TRBD1 or TRBD2 may supply D (5 bases each). CDR1 and CDR2 from the germline V gene are SGHRS and YFSETQ. The CDR3 totals 13 residues. V was shortened by 4 bases and J by 4 bases, with 12 bases between the two germline ends. Full variable domain (rest looked up from reference TRBV5-1 and TRBJ2-7): KAGVTQTPRYLIKTRGQQVTLSCSPISGHRSVSWYQQTPGQGLQFLFEYFSETQRNKGNFPGRFSGRQFSNSRSEMNVSTLELGDSALYLCASSERGAYEQYFGPGTRLTVT.

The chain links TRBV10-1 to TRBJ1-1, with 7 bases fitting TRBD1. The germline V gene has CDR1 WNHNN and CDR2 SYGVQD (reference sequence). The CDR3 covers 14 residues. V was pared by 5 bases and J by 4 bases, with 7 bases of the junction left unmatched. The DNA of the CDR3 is TGCGCCAGCAGTAAAGGGCAGGGGGGCACTGAAGCTTTCTTT. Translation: CASSKGQGGTEAFF.

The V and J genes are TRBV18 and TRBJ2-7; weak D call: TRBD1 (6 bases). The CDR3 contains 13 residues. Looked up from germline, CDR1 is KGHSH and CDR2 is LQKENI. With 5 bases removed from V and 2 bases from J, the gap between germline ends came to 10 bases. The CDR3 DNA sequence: TGTGCCAGCTCAATGGGGGCTGCCTACGAGCAGTACTTC. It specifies CASSMGAAYEQYF.

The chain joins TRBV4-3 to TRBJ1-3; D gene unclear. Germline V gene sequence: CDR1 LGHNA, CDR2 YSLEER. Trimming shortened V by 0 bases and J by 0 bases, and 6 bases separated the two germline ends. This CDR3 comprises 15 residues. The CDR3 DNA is TGCGCCAGCAGCCAAGATCTCATCTCTGGAAACACCATATATTTT. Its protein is CASSQDLISGNTIYF.

CDR3 sequence (DNA): TGCGCCAGCAGCAGTCGGGGGGCCGGTGAAAAACTGTTTTTT. Protein sequence: CASSSRGAGEKLFF. The genes are TRBV5-1 and TRBJ1-4, with a possible D match to TRBD1 (6 bases). The V gene's germline CDR1 is SGHRS and CDR2 YFSETQ. This CDR3 is built from 14 residues. The germline V and J ends were trimmed by 4 bases and 7 bases, with 14 bases remaining between them.

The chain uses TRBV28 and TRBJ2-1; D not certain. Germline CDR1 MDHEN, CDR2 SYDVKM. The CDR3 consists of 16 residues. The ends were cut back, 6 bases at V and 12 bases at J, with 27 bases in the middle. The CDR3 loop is CASRPEVGGLHGGQFF. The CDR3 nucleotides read TGTGCCAGCAGACCCGAGGTGGGCGGTCTGCATGGTGGGCAGTTCTTC.

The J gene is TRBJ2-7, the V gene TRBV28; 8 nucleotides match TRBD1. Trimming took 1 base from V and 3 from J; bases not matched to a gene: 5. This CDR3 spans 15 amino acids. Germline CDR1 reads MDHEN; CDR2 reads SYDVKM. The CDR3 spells CASSLSGTGLYEQYF. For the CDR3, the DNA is TGTGCCAGCAGTTTATCTGGGACAGGACTCTACGAGCAGTACTTC. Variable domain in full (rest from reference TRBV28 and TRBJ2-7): DVKVTQSSRYLVKRTGEKVFLECVQDMDHENMFWYRQDPGLGLRLIYFSYDVKMKEKGDIPEGYSVSREKKERFSLILESASTNQTSMYLCASSLSGTGLYEQYFGPGTRLTVT.

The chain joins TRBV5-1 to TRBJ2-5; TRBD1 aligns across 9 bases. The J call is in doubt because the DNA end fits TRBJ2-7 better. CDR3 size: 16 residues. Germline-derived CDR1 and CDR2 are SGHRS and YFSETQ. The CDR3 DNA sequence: TGCGCCAGCAGCTTCCCTGGGGCGGGACAGGGCTACGAGCAGTACTTC. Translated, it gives CASSFPGAGQGYEQYF.

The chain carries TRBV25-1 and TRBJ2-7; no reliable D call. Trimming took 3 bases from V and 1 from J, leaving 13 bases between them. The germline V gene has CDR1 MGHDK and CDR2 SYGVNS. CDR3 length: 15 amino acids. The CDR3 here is CASSDEVFGSYEQYF. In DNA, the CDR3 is TGTGCCAGCAGTGATGAGGTTTTTGGGTCCTACGAGCAGTACTTC.

CDR3 bases: TGTGCCAGCAGAAAGTCGAGGGACAGGGGGCCTCAGACTAACTATGGCTACACCTTC. Amino acid sequence: CASRKSRDRGPQTNYGYTF. The rearrangement joins TRBV28 to TRBJ1-2, with 12 bases that match TRBD1. CDR1 is MDHEN, CDR2 SYDVKM, per germline. After removal of 6 bases from V and 0 bases from J, the junction contained 14 bases not matched to a gene. There are 19 residues in the CDR3.

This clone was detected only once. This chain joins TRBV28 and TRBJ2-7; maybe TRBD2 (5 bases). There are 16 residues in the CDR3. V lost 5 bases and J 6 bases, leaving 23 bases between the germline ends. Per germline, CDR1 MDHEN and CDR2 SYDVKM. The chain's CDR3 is CASSGPGNAGRREQYF. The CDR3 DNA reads TGTGCCAGCAGTGGACCCGGGAACGCGGGCCGTCGCGAGCAGTACTTC.

CDR3 in amino acids: CASRRDYSYEQYF. CDR3 sequence (DNA): TGTGCCAGCAGGCGGGACTACTCCTACGAGCAGTACTTC. The chain links TRBV28 to TRBJ2-7; 7 nucleotides line up with TRBD2. Germline lookup yields CDR1 MDHEN and CDR2 SYDVKM. Trimming cost V 6 bases and J 0 bases; bases outside gene matches: 2. CDR3 length: 13 amino acids.

In DNA, the CDR3 is TGTGCCAGCAGCTCTATGTGGGAGCAGTACTTC. This gives the protein CASSSMWEQYF. The V and J genes are TRBV7-2 and TRBJ2-7, with no clear D. There are 11 residues in the CDR3. Germline CDR1 and CDR2: SGHTA and FQGNSA. Between the trimmed V and J ends, which lost 4 bases and 7 bases, there was a span of 8 bases.

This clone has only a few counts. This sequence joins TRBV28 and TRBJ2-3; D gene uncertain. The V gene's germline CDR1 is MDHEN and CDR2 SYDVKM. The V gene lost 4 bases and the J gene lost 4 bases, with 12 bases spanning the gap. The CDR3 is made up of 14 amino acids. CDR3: CASSSLFGPDTQYF. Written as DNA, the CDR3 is TGTGCCAGCAGTTCCCTCTTCGGTCCAGATACGCAGTATTTT.

CDR3 region: CASSEDFGTRFSYEQYF. The CDR3 DNA follows: TGTGCCAGCAGTGAAGATTTTGGGACCCGATTCTCCTACGAGCAGTACTTC. This rearrangement joins TRBV6-1 to TRBJ2-7; D possibly matches TRBD1 or TRBD2 (5 bases each). V was clipped by 1 base and J by 0 bases, with 16 bases between them. Germline CDR1 MNHNS, CDR2 SASEGT. The CDR3 is 17 amino acids.

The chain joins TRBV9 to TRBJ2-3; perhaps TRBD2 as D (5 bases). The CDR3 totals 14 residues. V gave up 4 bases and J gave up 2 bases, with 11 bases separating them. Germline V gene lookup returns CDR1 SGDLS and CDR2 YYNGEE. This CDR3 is CASSPTGYTDTQYF. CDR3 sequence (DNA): TGTGCCAGCAGCCCCACGGGATACACAGATACGCAGTATTTT.